This T cell receptor beta chain was documented in a study of blood T cell repertoires in COVID-19. The assay was immunoSEQ multiplex PCR, and TCRdb's table has in-frame clones only and misses some. The sample has about 210,000 clones, around 84% seen once; the top ten hold about 10%. The clonotype comes from a woman older than 75 with COVID-19, enrolled during active disease. Sequenced material: peripheral blood.

DNA for the CDR3: TGTGCCAGCAGTTATGCCTTGGTGGGCGGCTACACCTTC. Its protein product is CASSYALVGGYTF. The rearrangement joins TRBV2 to TRBJ1-2, with unresolved D. V lost 5 bases to trimming and J lost 8 bases, with 15 bases between them. CDR1 and CDR2 (germline): SNHLY, FYNNEI. This CDR3 contains 13 residues.